This T cell receptor (beta chain) was sequenced in a study of T cells after somatic rescue of genetic block. V shed 7 bases and J 6 bases; nucleotides not matched to a gene: 6. The CDR3 loop spans 13 amino acids. Germline CDR1 reads SQVTM; CDR2 reads ANQGSEA. Profiling relied on immunoSEQ multiplex PCR, and the TCRdb table lists in-frame clones only, not all of them. Counted here are 100,000 to 120,000 clones, 75% to 95% occurring once; the ten biggest clones make up about 1.5%. This receptor was obtained from a woman aged 18 to 35. The V call is TRBV29-1, the J call TRBJ2-3, with 11 bases fitting TRBD1. The sequenced sample consisted of peripheral blood mononuclear cells (PBMCs). Written as DNA, the CDR3 is TGCAGCGGTGGACAGGGGGCGAGGGATACGCAGTATTTT. It specifies CSGGQGARDTQYF.